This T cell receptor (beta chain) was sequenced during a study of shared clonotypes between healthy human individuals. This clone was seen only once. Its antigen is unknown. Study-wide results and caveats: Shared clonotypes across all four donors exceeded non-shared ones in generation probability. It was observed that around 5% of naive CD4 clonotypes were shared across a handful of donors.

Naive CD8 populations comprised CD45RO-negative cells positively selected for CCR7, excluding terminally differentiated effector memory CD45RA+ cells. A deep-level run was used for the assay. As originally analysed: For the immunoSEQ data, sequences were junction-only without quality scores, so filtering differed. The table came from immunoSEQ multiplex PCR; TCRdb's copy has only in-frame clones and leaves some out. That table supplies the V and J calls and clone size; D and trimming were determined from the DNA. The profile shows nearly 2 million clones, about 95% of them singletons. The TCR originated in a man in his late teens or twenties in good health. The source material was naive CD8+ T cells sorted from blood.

CDR3 amino acids: CASSVVSATEAFF. The CDR3 DNA reads TGTGCCAGCAGCGTAGTATCGGCCACTGAAGCTTTCTTT. The chain combines TRBV9 with TRBJ1-1; D remains ambiguous. Trimming took 0 bases from V and 4 from J, leaving 7 bases between them. Germline CDR1 reads SGDLS; CDR2 reads YYNGEE. This CDR3 is built from 13 residues.